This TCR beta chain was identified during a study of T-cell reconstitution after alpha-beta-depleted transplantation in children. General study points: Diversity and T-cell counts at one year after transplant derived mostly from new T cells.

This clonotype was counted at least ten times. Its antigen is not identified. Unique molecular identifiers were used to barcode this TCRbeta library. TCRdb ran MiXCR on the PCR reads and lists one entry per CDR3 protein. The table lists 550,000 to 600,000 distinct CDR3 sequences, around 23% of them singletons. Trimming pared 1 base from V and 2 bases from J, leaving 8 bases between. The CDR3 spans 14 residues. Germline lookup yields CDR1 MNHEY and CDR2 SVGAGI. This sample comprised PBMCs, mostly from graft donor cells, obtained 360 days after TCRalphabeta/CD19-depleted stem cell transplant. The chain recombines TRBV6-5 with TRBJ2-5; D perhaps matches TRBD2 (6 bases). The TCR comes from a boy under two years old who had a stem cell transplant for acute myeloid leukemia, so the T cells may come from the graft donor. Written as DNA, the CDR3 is TGTGCCAGCAGTTACTTCGGGACTCAAGAGACCCAGTACTTC. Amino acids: CASSYFGTQETQYF.